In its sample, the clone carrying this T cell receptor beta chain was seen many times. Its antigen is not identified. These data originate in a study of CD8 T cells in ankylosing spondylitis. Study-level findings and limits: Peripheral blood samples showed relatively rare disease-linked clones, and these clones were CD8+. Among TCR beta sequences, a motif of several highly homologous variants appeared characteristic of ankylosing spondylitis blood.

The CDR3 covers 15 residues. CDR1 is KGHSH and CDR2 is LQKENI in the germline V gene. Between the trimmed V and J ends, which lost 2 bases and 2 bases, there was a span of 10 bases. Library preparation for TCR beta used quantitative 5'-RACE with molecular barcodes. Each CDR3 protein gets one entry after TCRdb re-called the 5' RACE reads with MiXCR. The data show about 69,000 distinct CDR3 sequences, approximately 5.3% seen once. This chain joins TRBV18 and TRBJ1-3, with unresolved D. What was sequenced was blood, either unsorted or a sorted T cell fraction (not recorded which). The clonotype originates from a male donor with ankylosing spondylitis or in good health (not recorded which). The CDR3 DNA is TGTGCCAGCTCACCAAGCGGTCGACCTGGAAACACCATATATTTT. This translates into CASSPSGRPGNTIYF.